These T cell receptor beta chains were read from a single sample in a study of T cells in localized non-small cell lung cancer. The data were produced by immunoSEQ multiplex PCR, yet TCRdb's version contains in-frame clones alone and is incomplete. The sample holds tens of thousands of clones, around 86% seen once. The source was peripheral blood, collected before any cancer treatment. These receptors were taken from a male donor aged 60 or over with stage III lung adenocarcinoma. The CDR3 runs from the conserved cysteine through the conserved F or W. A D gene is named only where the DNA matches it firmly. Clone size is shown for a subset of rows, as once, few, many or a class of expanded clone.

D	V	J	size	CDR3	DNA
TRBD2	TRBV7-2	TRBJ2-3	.	CASAEAGGPDTQYF	TGTGCCAGCGCGGAAGCGGGGGGGCCGGATACGCAGTATTTT
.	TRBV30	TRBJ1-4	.	CAWSAPGSYNEKLFF	TGTGCCTGGAGTGCCCCCGGGAGTTATAATGAAAAACTGTTTTTT
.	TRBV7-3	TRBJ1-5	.	CASSLQGTSNQPQHF	TGTGCCAGCAGCTTGCAGGGGACTAGCAATCAGCCCCAGCATTTT
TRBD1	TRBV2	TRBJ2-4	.	CASSVKASILGQGTIIQYF	TGTGCCAGCAGTGTGAAAGCGAGTATTCTGGGACAGGGAACGATCATTCAGTACTTC
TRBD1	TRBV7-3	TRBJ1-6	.	CASSLGTGEDPNSPLHF	TGTGCCAGCAGCTTAGGCACAGGGGAGGACCCCAATTCACCCCTCCACTTT
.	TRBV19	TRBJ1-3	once	CASTPVFPGNTIYF	TGTGCCAGTACCCCTGTGTTCCCAGGAAACACCATATATTTT
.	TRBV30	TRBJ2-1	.	CAWRRGFYNEQFF	TGTGCCTGGCGAAGGGGTTTCTACAATGAGCAGTTCTTC
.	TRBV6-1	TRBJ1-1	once	CASSEIGTSTEAFF	TGTGCCAGCAGTGAAATCGGCACCAGCACTGAAGCTTTCTTT
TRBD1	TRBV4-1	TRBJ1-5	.	CASSQDGQGTQPQHF	TGCGCCAGCAGCCAAGATGGACAGGGGACTCAGCCCCAGCATTTT
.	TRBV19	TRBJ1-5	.	CASSILGDQPQHF	TGTGCCAGTAGTATCTTGGGGGATCAGCCCCAGCATTTT
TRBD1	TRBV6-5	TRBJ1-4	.	CASRAQGAANEKLFF	TGTGCCAGCAGGGCACAGGGGGCGGCTAATGAAAAACTGTTTTTT
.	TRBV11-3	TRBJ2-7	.	CASSLDLFLGDLDYEQYF	TGTGCCAGCAGCTTAGATCTGTTTCTGGGCGACCTCGACTACGAGCAGTACTTC
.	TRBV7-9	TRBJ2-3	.	CASSFTDTQYF	TGTGCCAGCAGCTTCACAGATACGCAGTATTTT
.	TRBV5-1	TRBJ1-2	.	CASRAGYSEGYTF	TGCGCCAGCAGGGCAGGGTACTCGGAAGGCTACACCTTC
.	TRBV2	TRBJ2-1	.	CASSRPRGARNEQFF	TGTGCCAGCAGTCGCCCTCGGGGGGCCCGCAATGAGCAGTTCTTC
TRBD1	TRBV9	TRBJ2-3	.	CASSVGLQGGTDTQYF	TGTGCCAGCAGCGTAGGTCTTCAGGGGGGCACAGATACGCAGTATTTT
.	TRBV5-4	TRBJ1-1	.	CASSLDNTEAFF	TGTGCCAGCAGCTTAGATAACACTGAAGCTTTCTTT
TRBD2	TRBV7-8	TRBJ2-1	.	CASSLVGTSLLEQFF	TGTGCCAGCAGCTTAGTCGGGACTAGCCTCCTTGAGCAGTTCTTC
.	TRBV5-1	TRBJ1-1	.	CASSLVEQGRSADEAFF	TGCGCCAGCAGCTTGGTCGAGCAGGGGCGCTCCGCGGATGAAGCTTTCTTT
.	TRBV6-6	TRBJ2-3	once	CASSSIYPDTQYF	TGTGCCAGCAGTTCGATTTATCCAGATACGCAGTATTTT
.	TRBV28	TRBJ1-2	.	CASSKTGVSRHGYTF	TGTGCCAGCAGCAAAACGGGGGTCAGTAGGCATGGCTACACCTTC
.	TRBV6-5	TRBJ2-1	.	CASSLGTGTFF	TGTGCCAGCAGTTTGGGGACGGGTACGTTCTTC
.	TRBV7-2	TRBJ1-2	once	CASTSGRHSGYTF	TGTGCCAGCACCAGCGGACGGCACTCCGGCTACACCTTC
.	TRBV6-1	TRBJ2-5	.	CASTEETQYF	TGTGCCAGCACCGAGGAGACCCAGTACTTC
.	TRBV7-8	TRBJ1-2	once	CASSLTQENYGYTF	TGTGCCAGCAGCTTAACCCAGGAGAACTATGGCTACACCTTC
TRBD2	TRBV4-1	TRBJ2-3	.	CASSQGATSGRTDTQYF	TGCGCCAGCAGCCAAGGAGCGACTAGCGGGAGGACAGATACGCAGTATTTT
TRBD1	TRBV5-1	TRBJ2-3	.	CASSLTGQTSTDTQYF	TGCGCCAGCAGCTTGACGGGACAGACTAGCACAGATACGCAGTATTTT
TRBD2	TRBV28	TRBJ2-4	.	CASSPSVSGASPLAKNIQYF	TGTGCCAGCAGTCCCAGTGTTAGCGGGGCCTCTCCTCTAGCCAAAAACATTCAGTACTTC
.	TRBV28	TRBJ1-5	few	CASTRFRNQPQHF	TGTGCCAGCACCCGCTTTAGAAATCAGCCCCAGCATTTT
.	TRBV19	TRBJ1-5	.	CASRDLGGTNQPQHF	TGTGCCAGCAGGGATCTAGGCGGTACCAATCAGCCCCAGCATTTT
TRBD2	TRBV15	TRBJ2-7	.	CATRSSGSSYEQYF	TGTGCCACCAGGTCTAGCGGGAGTAGTTACGAGCAGTACTTC
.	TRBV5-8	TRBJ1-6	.	CASSRDNLGSYNSPLHF	TGTGCCAGCAGCCGGGACAACCTGGGCTCCTATAATTCACCCCTCCACTTT
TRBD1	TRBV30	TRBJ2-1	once	CAWRETGERSGIF	TGTGCCTGGAGGGAGACAGGGGAGAGGTCCGGGATCTTC
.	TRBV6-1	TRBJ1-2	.	CASSERPYGYTF	TGTGCCAGCAGTGAACGACCCTATGGCTACACCTTC
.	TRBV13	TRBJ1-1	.	CASSRTENTEAFF	TGTGCCAGCAGCCGGACAGAGAACACTGAAGCTTTCTTT
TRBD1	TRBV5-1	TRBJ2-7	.	CASSFVETGMDEQYF	TGCGCCAGCAGCTTCGTGGAGACAGGGATGGACGAGCAGTACTTC
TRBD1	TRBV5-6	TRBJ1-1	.	CASSFPSTRGRGEAFF	TGTGCCAGCAGCTTCCCGTCGACTAGGGGGCGGGGTGAAGCTTTCTTT